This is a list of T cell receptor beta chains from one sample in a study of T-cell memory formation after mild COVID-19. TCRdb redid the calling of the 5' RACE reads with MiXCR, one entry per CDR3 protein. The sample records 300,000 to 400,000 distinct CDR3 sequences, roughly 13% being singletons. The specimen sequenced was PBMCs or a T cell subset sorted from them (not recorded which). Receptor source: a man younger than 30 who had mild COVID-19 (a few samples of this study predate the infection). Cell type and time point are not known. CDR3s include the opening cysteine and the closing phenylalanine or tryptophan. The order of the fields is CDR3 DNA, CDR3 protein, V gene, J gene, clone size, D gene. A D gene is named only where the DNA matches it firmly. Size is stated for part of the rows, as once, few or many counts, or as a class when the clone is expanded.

CDR3nt: TGTGCCAGCAGGTTGAGGGGGCTCGACGGGGAGCTGTTTTTT; CDR3aa: CASRLRGLDGELFF; v_gene: TRBV28; j_gene: TRBJ2-2; abundance: .; d_gene: TRBD1
CDR3nt: TGTGCCACTAATTTGGGGATATCGGGCACTGAAGCTTTCTTT; CDR3aa: CATNLGISGTEAFF; v_gene: TRBV6-5; j_gene: TRBJ1-1; abundance: few; d_gene: .
CDR3nt: TGTGCCAGCAGTCGGGCCGGCCTTTATGGCTACACCTTC; CDR3aa: CASSRAGLYGYTF; v_gene: TRBV12-3/TRBV12-4; j_gene: TRBJ1-2; abundance: few; d_gene: .
CDR3nt: TGTGCCAGCAGTCGTCCCCCACGCTCTGGGGCCAACGTCCTGACTTTC; CDR3aa: CASSRPPRSGANVLTF; v_gene: TRBV2; j_gene: TRBJ2-6; abundance: few; d_gene: .
CDR3nt: TGCAGCGTTGATGACGGGCACACTGAAGCTTTCTTT; CDR3aa: CSVDDGHTEAFF; v_gene: TRBV29-1; j_gene: TRBJ1-1; abundance: few; d_gene: .
CDR3nt: TGTGCCAGCAGTACCTCGGACAGGAGGCACTATGGCTACACCTTC; CDR3aa: CASSTSDRRHYGYTF; v_gene: TRBV12-3/TRBV12-4; j_gene: TRBJ1-2; abundance: .; d_gene: TRBD1
CDR3nt: TGTGCCAGCAGTTTAAGTCTCAAAAACATTCAGTACTTC; CDR3aa: CASSLSLKNIQYF; v_gene: TRBV28; j_gene: TRBJ2-4; abundance: .; d_gene: .
CDR3nt: TGTGCCATCAGTTTCACCGGGGAGCTGTTTTTT; CDR3aa: CAISFTGELFF; v_gene: TRBV10-3; j_gene: TRBJ2-2; abundance: many; d_gene: .
CDR3nt: TGTGCCAGCAGCCAAGCGGACGGAACCCGTGGCGAGCAGTACTTC; CDR3aa: CASSQADGTRGEQYF; v_gene: TRBV4-2; j_gene: TRBJ2-7; abundance: .; d_gene: .
CDR3nt: TGTGCCAGCAGAGTCGACAGGGAATACGAGCAGTACTTC; CDR3aa: CASRVDREYEQYF; v_gene: TRBV28; j_gene: TRBJ2-7; abundance: few; d_gene: TRBD1
CDR3nt: TGTGCCAGCAGCCCTGCTCGAGAGGGAGATACGCAGTATTTT; CDR3aa: CASSPAREGDTQYF; v_gene: TRBV11-2; j_gene: TRBJ2-3; abundance: .; d_gene: .
CDR3nt: TGTGCCAGTACCTCGGGTCCCTACAATGAGCAGTTCTTC; CDR3aa: CASTSGPYNEQFF; v_gene: TRBV6-6; j_gene: TRBJ2-1; abundance: .; d_gene: .
CDR3nt: TGCGCCAGCCGCCAGGGGGCTTGGGATACGCAGTATTTT; CDR3aa: CASRQGAWDTQYF; v_gene: TRBV5-1; j_gene: TRBJ2-3; abundance: few; d_gene: TRBD1
CDR3nt: TGTGCCAGCAGCTTTACGGGACAGGGTGTTGGAAGCAATCAGCCCCAGCATTTT; CDR3aa: CASSFTGQGVGSNQPQHF; v_gene: TRBV7-2; j_gene: TRBJ1-5; abundance: .; d_gene: TRBD1
CDR3nt: TGTGCCAGCAGTTACAGGGCCCCGCTCTCACCCCTCCACTTT; CDR3aa: CASSYRAPLSPLHF; v_gene: TRBV7-2; j_gene: TRBJ1-6; abundance: .; d_gene: .
CDR3nt: TGTGCCAGCAGCCCAAGACTAGACATCGGGGAGCTGTTTTTT; CDR3aa: CASSPRLDIGELFF; v_gene: TRBV11-2; j_gene: TRBJ2-2; abundance: few; d_gene: .
CDR3nt: TGTGCCAGCAGTTACTCGCCAGGGAACCAGCCCCAGCATTTT; CDR3aa: CASSYSPGNQPQHF; v_gene: TRBV6-2/TRBV6-3; j_gene: TRBJ1-5; abundance: few; d_gene: .
CDR3nt: TGTGCCAGCAGCGTAGCCGGTCGAGACTACGAGCAGTACTTC; CDR3aa: CASSVAGRDYEQYF; v_gene: TRBV9; j_gene: TRBJ2-7; abundance: many; d_gene: .
CDR3nt: TGCGCCAGCAGCTTGGAGGACAGGGTGACCAATGAGCAGTTCTTC; CDR3aa: CASSLEDRVTNEQFF; v_gene: TRBV5-1; j_gene: TRBJ2-1; abundance: .; d_gene: TRBD1
CDR3nt: TGTGCCAGCAGTCCCTCCCCGGGGGGGAGCGGGGAGCTGTTTTTT; CDR3aa: CASSPSPGGSGELFF; v_gene: TRBV12-3/TRBV12-4; j_gene: TRBJ2-2; abundance: .; d_gene: TRBD2
CDR3nt: TGTGCCAGCAGCTCACAGGGAGGGTACAATGAGCAGTTCTTC; CDR3aa: CASSSQGGYNEQFF; v_gene: TRBV7-3; j_gene: TRBJ2-1; abundance: .; d_gene: .
CDR3nt: TGTGCCAGCAGCTTGGGCCAACTAGCGGGGGGGCCCGAGCACACAGATACGCAGTATTTT; CDR3aa: CASSLGQLAGGPEHTDTQYF; v_gene: TRBV7-8; j_gene: TRBJ2-3; abundance: .; d_gene: TRBD2
CDR3nt: TGCGCCAGCAGCCAGCTCCTTTTAGGGCCTGAAGCTTTCTTT; CDR3aa: CASSQLLLGPEAFF; v_gene: TRBV4-3; j_gene: TRBJ1-1; abundance: few; d_gene: .
CDR3nt: TGTGCCAGCAGCCAATCCGGGCGCACCCGCGATACGCAGTATTTT; CDR3aa: CASSQSGRTRDTQYF; v_gene: TRBV7-2; j_gene: TRBJ2-3; abundance: .; d_gene: .
CDR3nt: TGTGCCAGCAGCGCGCCGGGGGCGGGGCGGTTGAAGCAGTTCTTC; CDR3aa: CASSAPGAGRLKQFF; v_gene: TRBV7-2; j_gene: TRBJ2-1; abundance: few; d_gene: .
CDR3nt: TGTGCCATCGCCGAACGGGGGCTAGCGGGCCACAATGAGCAGTTCTTC; CDR3aa: CAIAERGLAGHNEQFF; v_gene: TRBV6-6; j_gene: TRBJ2-1; abundance: few; d_gene: TRBD2
CDR3nt: TGTGCCAGCACCCATTTCGGCGGGAGCACAGATACGCAGTATTTT; CDR3aa: CASTHFGGSTDTQYF; v_gene: TRBV12-3/TRBV12-4; j_gene: TRBJ2-3; abundance: few; d_gene: .
CDR3nt: TGTGCCGGAGGGCGCGGGTATGGCTACACCTTC; CDR3aa: CAGGRGYGYTF; v_gene: TRBV30; j_gene: TRBJ1-2; abundance: .; d_gene: .
CDR3nt: TGCGCCAGCAGCTCTGTACAGGGAACCGCGCAGGGGGGGCAGTTCTTC; CDR3aa: CASSSVQGTAQGGQFF; v_gene: TRBV5-1; j_gene: TRBJ2-1; abundance: many; d_gene: .
CDR3nt: TGCAGCGTTGTCTTCCAGGGGAGGAACACTGAAGCTTTCTTT; CDR3aa: CSVVFQGRNTEAFF; v_gene: TRBV29-1; j_gene: TRBJ1-1; abundance: .; d_gene: .
CDR3nt: TGCGCCAGCAGCTCAACCGGGTTTTGGGACAGGGTCCCCCCCGGCACCTTC; CDR3aa: CASSSTGFWDRVPPGTF; v_gene: TRBV5-1; j_gene: TRBJ1-2; abundance: few; d_gene: TRBD1
CDR3nt: TGCGCCAGCAGCCCTCGGCCAGGGTACGAGACCCAGTACTTC; CDR3aa: CASSPRPGYETQYF; v_gene: TRBV5-1; j_gene: TRBJ2-5; abundance: .; d_gene: .
CDR3nt: TGTGCCAGCAGTGACCGACTAGCGGGGGGGTGCACAGATACGCAGTATTTT; CDR3aa: CASSDRLAGGCTDTQYF; v_gene: TRBV6-1; j_gene: TRBJ2-3; abundance: few; d_gene: TRBD2
CDR3nt: TGTGCCAGCAGCGCCGGACGGCGTTCGCACACCTTC; CDR3aa: CASSAGRRSHTF; v_gene: TRBV11-2; j_gene: TRBJ1-2; abundance: few; d_gene: .
CDR3nt: TGTGCCAGCAGACCCCACAAGGGGTGGTCCTACGAGCAGTACTTC; CDR3aa: CASRPHKGWSYEQYF; v_gene: TRBV7-2; j_gene: TRBJ2-7; abundance: many; d_gene: .
CDR3nt: TGTGCCACCAGTGCAGGACTAGCGGGGGGCTCCTACACAGATACGCAGTATTTT; CDR3aa: CATSAGLAGGSYTDTQYF; v_gene: TRBV24-1; j_gene: TRBJ2-3; abundance: many; d_gene: TRBD2